This T cell receptor (beta chain) was sequenced for a study of CXCR3-negative and CXCR3-positive naive CD8 T cells. Study-wide results and caveats: Fresh PBMCs were used in most assays, and CXCR3 expression partially decreased after cryopreservation. Naive cells positive for CXCR3 carried more hydrophobic TRB CDR3s than CXCR3-negative ones.

Turning to this clonotype: Its antigen is currently unknown.

5' RACE with UMI labels generated the TRB cDNA libraries. TCRdb re-called the 5' RACE reads; every CDR3 protein appears as one record, without DNA. This sample's clone table lists some 99,000 distinct CDR3 sequences. Germline V gene sequence: CDR1 MNHEY, CDR2 SVGAGI. The CDR3 has 20 amino acids. The sequenced sample was naive CXCR3+ CD8+ T cells from blood. Sample subset: CD45RO-CCR7+CD27+CD95- naive CD8+ T cells expressing CXCR3 (TNR3+). The chain combines TRBV6-5 with TRBJ2-5; TCRdb reports TRBD1, a call that lacks DNA to check it against. The receptor's source is a human donor in good health. Some clones in this sample may be carry-over from other donors' samples. CDR3 in amino acids: CASSYSIPGTGDFYLETQYF.